This T cell receptor (beta chain) was captured in a study of post-analysis software for immune sequencing data. Unique-molecular-identifier-tagged TCR beta cDNA libraries were used. About half a million cDNA molecules were recovered from an input of roughly 0.95 to 11 million T cells. TCRdb itself ran the PCR reads through MiXCR, one entry per CDR3 protein. The data show about 460,000 distinct CDR3 sequences, around 40% seen once. Sequences were obtained from blood. The TCR comes from a girl under 18 with multiple sclerosis.

This CDR3 is CASSQDPRGEQYF. The CDR3 bases are TGCGCCAGCAGCCAAGACCCACGAGGGGAGCAGTACTTC. The V call is TRBV4-1, the J call TRBJ2-7; perhaps TRBD2 as D (5 bases). The CDR3 totals 13 residues. Trimming removed 0 bases from V and 7 bases from J, with 10 bases in between. The germline V gene encodes CDR1 MGHRA and CDR2 YSYEKL.